The sequence of this T cell receptor beta chain was determined in a study of molecular identifiers for immune sequencing clone quantification. The CDR3 loop spans 13 amino acids. Germline CDR1 is GTSNPN and CDR2 is SVGIG (reference sequence). V dropped 4 bases and J dropped 6 bases, with 13 bases sitting between them. TCR libraries were built in bulk with a published protocol and specific TCR primers. In TCRdb, the PCR reads were re-called with MiXCR into one record per CDR3 protein. This sample carries some 100,000 distinct CDR3 sequences, around 19% of them seen once, and the ten largest clones take around 0.91%.

The origin of this receptor is a human donor in good health. Some libraries in this study had Jurkat cell RNA spiked in. The sequenced sample consisted of naive CD8+ T cells from blood, with Jurkat cell RNA spiked in. Subset indicated: FACS-sorted CD8+CD4-CCR7+CD45RA+ naive T cells. The V call is TRBV30, the J call TRBJ1-5; D remains ambiguous. DNA of the CDR3: TGTGCCTGGAACGGACCTAACAGTCAGCCCCAGCATTTT. Protein sequence: CAWNGPNSQPQHF.